Each of the 7 T cell receptor beta chains below was sequenced from the same sample in a study of cytomegalovirus exposure and HLA in healthy donors. The PCR made use of 60 Vbeta and 13 Jbeta primers. Assay used: immunoSEQ multiplex PCR; TCRdb lists only in-frame clones, some missing. The table has around 130,000 clones, around 82% seen once; the top ten hold roughly 12%. The sample was PBMCs. The source is a male donor in good health and CMV-seropositive.

CDR3 protein: CASSLDRGLGEQYF. The CDR3 region has the DNA TGTGCCAGCAGCTTAGACAGGGGGCTCGGCGAGCAGTACTTC. The chain has TRBV5-4 and TRBJ2-7, with 10 bases aligning to TRBD1. CDR1 is SGHNT, CDR2 YYREEE, per germline (reference sequence). After removal of 2 bases from V and 6 bases from J, the junction contained 5 bases not matched to a gene. The length of the CDR3 is 14 residues.

V is TRBV7-3 and J is TRBJ2-5, with TRBD2 identical over 9 bases. The CDR3 is made up of 15 amino acids. V dropped 5 bases and J dropped 5; count of bases not matched to a gene: 9. The germline V gene has CDR1 SGHTA and CDR2 FQGTGA. CDR3 bases: TGTGCCAGCAGCGCGGGGGGGGTCAGGGTGGAGACCCAGTACTTC. Translated: CASSAGGVRVETQYF.

The V and J genes are TRBV2 and TRBJ2-1, with 13 nucleotides matching TRBD2. Trimming cost V 5 bases and J 7 bases; bases outside gene matches: 8. CDR1 is SNHLY, CDR2 FYNNEI, per germline. The CDR3 contains 16 residues. The DNA of the CDR3 is TGTGCCAGCAGTTCCACTAGCGGGAGGGCCAATAATGAGCAGTTCTTC. This encodes CASSSTSGRANNEQFF.

The chain links TRBV28 to TRBJ2-3; possibly TRBD2 for D (6 bases). The CDR3 is made up of 15 amino acids. CDR1 is MDHEN, CDR2 SYDVKM, per germline. V was pared by 2 bases and J by 7 bases, with 16 bases between. CDR3 nucleotide sequence: TGTGCCAGCAGTTTAGGCGCCGGGAGTCTATATACGCAGTATTTT. This translates into CASSLGAGSLYTQYF.

The rearrangement joins TRBV13 to TRBJ2-1; 9 nucleotides align to TRBD2. CDR3 length: 13 residues. V lost 10 bases and J lost 2; bases outside the gene matches: 3. Germline-derived CDR1 and CDR2 are PRHDT and FYEKMQ (reference sequence). In DNA form, the CDR3 reads TGTGCCACCCGACTAGCGGCCTACAATGAGCAGTTCTTC. Protein product: CATRLAAYNEQFF.

This clone was seen once. The chain combines TRBV18 with TRBJ2-1; D call uncertain. With 2 bases removed from V and 7 bases from J, the gap between germline ends came to 6 bases. From germline, CDR1 is KGHSH and CDR2 LQKENI. The CDR3 contains 12 residues. CDR3 DNA: TGTGCCAGCTCACCAGTCCAAAATGAGCAGTTCTTC. Amino acids: CASSPVQNEQFF.

The CDR3: CASSGGLAGGSYEQYF. The CDR3 bases are TGTGCCAGCAGTGGGGGACTAGCGGGAGGTTCCTACGAGCAGTACTTC. V usage is TRBV6-1 and J usage is TRBJ2-5; 15 bases match TRBD2. The J call is doubtful: the DNA matches TRBJ2-7 better. Looked up from germline, CDR1 is MNHNS and CDR2 is SASEGT. This CDR3 has 16 residues.